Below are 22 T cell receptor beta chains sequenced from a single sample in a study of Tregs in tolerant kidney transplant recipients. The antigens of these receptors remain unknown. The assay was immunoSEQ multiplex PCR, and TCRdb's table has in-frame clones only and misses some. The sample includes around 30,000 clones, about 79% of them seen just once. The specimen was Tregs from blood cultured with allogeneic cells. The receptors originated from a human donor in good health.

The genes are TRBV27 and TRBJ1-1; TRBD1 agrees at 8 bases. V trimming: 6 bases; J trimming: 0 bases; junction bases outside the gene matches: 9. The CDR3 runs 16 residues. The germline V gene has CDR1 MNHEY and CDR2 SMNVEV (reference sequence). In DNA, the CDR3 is TGTGCCAGCAGCCGAGGACAGGGATTCATGAACACTGAAGCTTTCTTT. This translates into CASSRGQGFMNTEAFF.

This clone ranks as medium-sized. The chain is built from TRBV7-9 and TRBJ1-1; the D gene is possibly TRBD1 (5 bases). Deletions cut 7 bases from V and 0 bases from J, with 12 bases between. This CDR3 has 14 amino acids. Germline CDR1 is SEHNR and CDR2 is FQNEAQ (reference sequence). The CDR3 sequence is CASTGGGMNTEAFF. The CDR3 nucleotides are TGTGCCAGCACCGGGGGAGGTATGAACACTGAAGCTTTCTTT.

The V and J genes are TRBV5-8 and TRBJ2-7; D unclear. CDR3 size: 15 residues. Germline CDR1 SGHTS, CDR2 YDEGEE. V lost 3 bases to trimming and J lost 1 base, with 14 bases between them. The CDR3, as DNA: TGTGCCAGCAGCTATGGCCCTCGGAGTTCCTACGAGCAGTACTTC. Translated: CASSYGPRSSYEQYF.

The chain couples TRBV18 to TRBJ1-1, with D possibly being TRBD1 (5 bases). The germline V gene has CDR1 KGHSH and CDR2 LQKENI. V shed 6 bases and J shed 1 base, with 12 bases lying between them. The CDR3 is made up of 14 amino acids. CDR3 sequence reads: CASSLRVENTEAFF. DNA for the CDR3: TGTGCCAGCTCGCTCAGGGTGGAGAACACTGAAGCTTTCTTT.

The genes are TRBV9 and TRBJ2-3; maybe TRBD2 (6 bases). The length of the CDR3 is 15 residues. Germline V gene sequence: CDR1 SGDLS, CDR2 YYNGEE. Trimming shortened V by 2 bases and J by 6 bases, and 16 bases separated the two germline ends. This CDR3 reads CASSVSAGPWDTQYF. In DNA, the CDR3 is TGTGCCAGCAGCGTTTCCGCGGGGCCTTGGGATACGCAGTATTTT.

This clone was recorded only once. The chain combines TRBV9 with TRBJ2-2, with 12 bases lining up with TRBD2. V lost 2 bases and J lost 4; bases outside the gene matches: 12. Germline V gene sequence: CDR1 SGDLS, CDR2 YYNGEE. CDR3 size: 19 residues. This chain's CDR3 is CASSVVPPTSGSFTGELFF. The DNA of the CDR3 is TGTGCCAGCAGCGTCGTCCCACCGACTAGCGGGAGTTTCACCGGGGAGCTGTTTTTT.

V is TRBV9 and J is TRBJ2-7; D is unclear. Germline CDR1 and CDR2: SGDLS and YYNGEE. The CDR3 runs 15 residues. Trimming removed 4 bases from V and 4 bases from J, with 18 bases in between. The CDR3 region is CASSPSSTVYYEQYF. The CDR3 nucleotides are TGTGCCAGCAGCCCGTCATCAACTGTGTATTACGAGCAGTACTTC.

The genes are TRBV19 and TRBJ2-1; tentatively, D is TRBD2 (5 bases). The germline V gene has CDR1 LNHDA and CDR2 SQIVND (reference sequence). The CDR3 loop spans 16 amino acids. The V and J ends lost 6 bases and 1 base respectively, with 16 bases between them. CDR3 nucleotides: TGTGCCAGTAGGACTACACGGAGCGGATCCTACAATGAGCAGTTCTTC. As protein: CASRTTRSGSYNEQFF.

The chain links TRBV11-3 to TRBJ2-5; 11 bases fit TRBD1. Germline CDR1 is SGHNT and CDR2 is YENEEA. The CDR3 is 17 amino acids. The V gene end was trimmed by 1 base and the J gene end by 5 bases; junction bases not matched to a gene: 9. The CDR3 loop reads CASSLGGQGAVEETQYF. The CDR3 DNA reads TGTGCCAGCAGCTTAGGCGGACAGGGGGCCGTCGAGGAGACCCAGTACTTC.

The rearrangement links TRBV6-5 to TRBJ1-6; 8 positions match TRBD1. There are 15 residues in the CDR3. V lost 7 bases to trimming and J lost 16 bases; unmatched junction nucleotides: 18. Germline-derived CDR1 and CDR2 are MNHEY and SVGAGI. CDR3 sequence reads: CASTGATGGGRELHF. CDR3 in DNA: TGTGCCAGCACGGGGGCAACAGGGGGAGGACGGGAACTCCACTTT.

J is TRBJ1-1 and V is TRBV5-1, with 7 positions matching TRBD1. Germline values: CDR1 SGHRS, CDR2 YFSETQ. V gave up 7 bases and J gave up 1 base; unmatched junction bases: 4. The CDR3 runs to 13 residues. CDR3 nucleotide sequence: TGCGCCAGCCAGGGACAGCCGAACACTGAAGCTTTCTTT. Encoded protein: CASQGQPNTEAFF.

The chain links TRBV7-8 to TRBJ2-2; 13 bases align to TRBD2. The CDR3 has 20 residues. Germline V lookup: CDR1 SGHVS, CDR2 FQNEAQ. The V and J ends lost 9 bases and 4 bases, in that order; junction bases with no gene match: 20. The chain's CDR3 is CASVSSRWTSGRTGTGELFF. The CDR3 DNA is TGTGCCAGTGTATCATCCCGATGGACTAGCGGGAGAACGGGCACCGGGGAGCTGTTTTTT.

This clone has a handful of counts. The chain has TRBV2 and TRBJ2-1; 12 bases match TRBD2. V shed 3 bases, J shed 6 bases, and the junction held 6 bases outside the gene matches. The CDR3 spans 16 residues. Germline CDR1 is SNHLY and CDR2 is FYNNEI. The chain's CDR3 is CASSETSGRGGNEQFF. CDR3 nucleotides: TGTGCCAGCAGTGAGACTAGCGGGAGAGGGGGCAATGAGCAGTTCTTC.

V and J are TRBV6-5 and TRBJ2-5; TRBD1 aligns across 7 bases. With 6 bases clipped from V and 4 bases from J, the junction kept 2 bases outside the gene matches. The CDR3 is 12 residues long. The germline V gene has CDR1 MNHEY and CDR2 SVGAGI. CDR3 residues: CASSRTGETQYF. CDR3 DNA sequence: TGTGCCAGCAGCCGGACAGGAGAGACCCAGTACTTC.

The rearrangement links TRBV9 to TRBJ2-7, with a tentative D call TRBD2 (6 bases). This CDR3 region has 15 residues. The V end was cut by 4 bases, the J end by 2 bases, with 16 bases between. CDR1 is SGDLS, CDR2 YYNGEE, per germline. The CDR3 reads CASSLGGRGPYEQYF. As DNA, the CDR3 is TGTGCCAGCAGCCTCGGCGGGCGGGGCCCCTACGAGCAGTACTTC.

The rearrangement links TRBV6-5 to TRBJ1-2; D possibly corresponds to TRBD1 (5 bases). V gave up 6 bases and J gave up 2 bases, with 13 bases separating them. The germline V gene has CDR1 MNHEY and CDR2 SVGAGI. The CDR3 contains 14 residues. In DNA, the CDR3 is TGTGCCAGCAGCCACAGTGGGGGGAACTATGGCTACACCTTC. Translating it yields CASSHSGGNYGYTF.

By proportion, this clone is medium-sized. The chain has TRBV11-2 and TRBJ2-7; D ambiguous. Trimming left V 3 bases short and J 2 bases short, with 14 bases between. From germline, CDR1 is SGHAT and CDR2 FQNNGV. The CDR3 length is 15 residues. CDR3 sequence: CASSFLPSRAYEQYF. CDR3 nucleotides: TGTGCCAGCAGCTTCCTACCTTCTAGGGCCTACGAGCAGTACTTC.

Here the CDR3 DNA reads TGTGCCAGTAGTATACGACAGGGGAGCCACCAAGAGACCCAGTACTTC. It yields the protein CASSIRQGSHQETQYF. The chain recombines TRBV19 with TRBJ2-5; 8 bases match TRBD1. The CDR3 is 16 amino acids. CDR1 and CDR2 (germline): LNHDA, SQIVND (reference sequence). V shed 2 bases, J shed 0 bases, and the junction held 5 bases outside the gene matches.

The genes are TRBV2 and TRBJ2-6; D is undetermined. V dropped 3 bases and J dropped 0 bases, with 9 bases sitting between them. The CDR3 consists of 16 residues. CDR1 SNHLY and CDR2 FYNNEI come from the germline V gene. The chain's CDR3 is CASSDSSRSGANVLTF. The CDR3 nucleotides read TGTGCCAGCAGTGATAGCAGCCGCTCTGGGGCCAACGTCCTGACTTTC.

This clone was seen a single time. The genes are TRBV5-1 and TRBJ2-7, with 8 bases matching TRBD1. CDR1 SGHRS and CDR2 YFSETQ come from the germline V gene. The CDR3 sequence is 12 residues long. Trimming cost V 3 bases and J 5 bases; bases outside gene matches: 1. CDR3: CASSWTGNEQYF. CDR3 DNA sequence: TGCGCCAGCAGCTGGACAGGGAACGAGCAGTACTTC.

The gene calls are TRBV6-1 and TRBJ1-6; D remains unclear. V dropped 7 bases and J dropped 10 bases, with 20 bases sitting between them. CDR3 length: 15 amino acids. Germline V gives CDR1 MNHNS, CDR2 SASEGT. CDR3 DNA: TGTGCCAGCATCCCCGACACGCTACGGCAGTCACCCCTCCACTTT. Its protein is CASIPDTLRQSPLHF.

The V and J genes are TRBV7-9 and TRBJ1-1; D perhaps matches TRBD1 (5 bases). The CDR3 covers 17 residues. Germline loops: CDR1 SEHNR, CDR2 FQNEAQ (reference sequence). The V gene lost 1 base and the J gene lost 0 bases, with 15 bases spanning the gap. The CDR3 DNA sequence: TGTGCCAGCAGCTTAGGGATGGGGCCCGTTATGAACACTGAAGCTTTCTTT. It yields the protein CASSLGMGPVMNTEAFF.